This section outlines one TCR beta chain sequence together with its context. Germline assignment: CDR1 SNHLY and CDR2 FYNNEI. CDR3 size: 22 residues. Trimming cost V 5 bases and J 5 bases; bases outside gene matches: 27. This entry comes from a study of blood T cell repertoires in COVID-19. Study details: Samples taken during acute and convalescent COVID-19 were collected in the United States, Italy and Spain. Sources were T cells, B-cell-depleted T cells, or PBMCs; the material itself was cDNA or gDNA.

Under the authors' procedure: Estimated nucleated cell counts came from reference gene primer amplification. Method: immunoSEQ multiplex PCR; TCRdb's copy keeps in-frame clones and lacks some. V, J and clone size were drawn from that table, and D and trimming were deduced from the DNA. This sample yields fewer than 250,000 clones, of which more than 85% are seen a single time; under 0.9% belongs to the top ten. The chain uses TRBV2 and TRBJ2-7, with 13 bases matching TRBD2. Material: peripheral blood. This clonotype was sampled from a man in his forties with acute or convalescent COVID-19. CDR3 bases: TGTGCCAGCAGTACCGGGACAGGGGGTCTCAAACTAGCGGGAGGGCAGGGCCACGAGCAGTACTTC. The encoded protein is CASSTGTGGLKLAGGQGHEQYF.